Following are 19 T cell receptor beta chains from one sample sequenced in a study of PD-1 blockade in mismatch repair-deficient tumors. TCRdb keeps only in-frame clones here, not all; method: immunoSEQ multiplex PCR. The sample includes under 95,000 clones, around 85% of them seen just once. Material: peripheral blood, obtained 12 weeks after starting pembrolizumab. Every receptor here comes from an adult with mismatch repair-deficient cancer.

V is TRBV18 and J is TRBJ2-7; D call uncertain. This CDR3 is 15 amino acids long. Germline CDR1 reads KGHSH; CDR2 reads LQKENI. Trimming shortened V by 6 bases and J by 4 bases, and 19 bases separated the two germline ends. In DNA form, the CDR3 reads TGTGCCAGCTCTCCCAACAACATGGGTTATTACGAGCAGTACTTC. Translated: CASSPNNMGYYEQYF.

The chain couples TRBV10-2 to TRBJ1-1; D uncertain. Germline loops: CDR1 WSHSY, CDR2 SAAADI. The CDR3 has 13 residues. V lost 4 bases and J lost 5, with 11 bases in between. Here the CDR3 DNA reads TGCGCCAGCAGTGCAGACCTCATGACTGAAGCTTTCTTT. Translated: CASSADLMTEAFF.

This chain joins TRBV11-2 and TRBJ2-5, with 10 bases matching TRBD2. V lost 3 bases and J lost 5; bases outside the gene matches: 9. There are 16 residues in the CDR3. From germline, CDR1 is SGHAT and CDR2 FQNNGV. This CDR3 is CASSFILAGAGETQYF. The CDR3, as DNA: TGTGCCAGCAGCTTCATTCTAGCGGGAGCAGGGGAGACCCAGTACTTC.

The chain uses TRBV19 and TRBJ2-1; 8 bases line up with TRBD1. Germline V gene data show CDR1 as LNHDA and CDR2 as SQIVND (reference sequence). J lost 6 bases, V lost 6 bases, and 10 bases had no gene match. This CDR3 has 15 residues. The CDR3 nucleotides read TGTGCCAGTAGACGAGGACAGGGTTTCTCCAATGAGCAGTTCTTC. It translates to CASRRGQGFSNEQFF. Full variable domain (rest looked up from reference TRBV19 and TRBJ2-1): DGGITQSPKYLFRKEGQNVTLSCEQNLNHDAMYWYRQDPGQGLRLIYYSQIVNDFQKGDIAEGYSVSREKKESFPLTVTSAQKNPTAFYLCASRRGQGFSNEQFFGPGTRLTVL.

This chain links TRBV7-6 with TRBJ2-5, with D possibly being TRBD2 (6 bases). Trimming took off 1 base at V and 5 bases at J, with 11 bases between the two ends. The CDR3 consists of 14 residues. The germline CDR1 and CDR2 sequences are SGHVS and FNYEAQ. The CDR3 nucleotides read TGTGCCAGCAGCTTAGGCACGGAGGGGGAGACCCAGTACTTC. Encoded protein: CASSLGTEGETQYF.

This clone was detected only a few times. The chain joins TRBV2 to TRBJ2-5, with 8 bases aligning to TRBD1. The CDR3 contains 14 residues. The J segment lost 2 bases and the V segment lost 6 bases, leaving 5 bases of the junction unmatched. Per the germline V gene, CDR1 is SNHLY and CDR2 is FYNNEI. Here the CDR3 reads CASSRDRNQETQYF. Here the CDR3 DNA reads TGTGCCAGCAGCCGGGACAGGAATCAAGAGACCCAGTACTTC. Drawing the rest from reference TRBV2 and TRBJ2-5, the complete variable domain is EPEVTQTPSHQVTQMGQEVILRCVPISNHLYFYWYRQILGQKVEFLVSFYNNEISEKSEIFDDQFSVERPDGSNFTLKIRSTKLEDSAMYFCASSRDRNQETQYFGPGTRLLVL.

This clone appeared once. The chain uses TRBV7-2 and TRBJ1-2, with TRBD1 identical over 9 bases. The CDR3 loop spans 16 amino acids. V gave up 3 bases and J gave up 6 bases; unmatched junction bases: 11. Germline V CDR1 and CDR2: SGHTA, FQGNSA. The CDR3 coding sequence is TGTGCCAGCAGCTTTTTACGGGGACAGGGCCGCAATGGCTACACCTTC. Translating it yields CASSFLRGQGRNGYTF.

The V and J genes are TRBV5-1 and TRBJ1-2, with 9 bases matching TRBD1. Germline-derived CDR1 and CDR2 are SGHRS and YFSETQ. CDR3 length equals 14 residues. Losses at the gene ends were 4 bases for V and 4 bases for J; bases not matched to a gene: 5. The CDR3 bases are TGCGCCAGCAGCCCTGGACAGGGGCCCTATGGCTACACCTTC. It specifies CASSPGQGPYGYTF.

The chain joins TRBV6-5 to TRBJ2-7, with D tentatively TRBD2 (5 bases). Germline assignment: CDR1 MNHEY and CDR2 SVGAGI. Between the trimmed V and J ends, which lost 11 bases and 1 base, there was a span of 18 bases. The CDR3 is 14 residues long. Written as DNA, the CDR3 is TGTGCCGGGAGAGGAGGCCCCGGGTCCTACGAGCAGTACTTC. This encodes CAGRGGPGSYEQYF.

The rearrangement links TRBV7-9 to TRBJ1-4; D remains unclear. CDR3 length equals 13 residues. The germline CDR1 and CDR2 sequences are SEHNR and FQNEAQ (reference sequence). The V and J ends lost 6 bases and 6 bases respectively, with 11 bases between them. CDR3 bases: TGTGCCAGCAGTCCCAGTAGTGATGAAAAACTGTTTTTT. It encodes CASSPSSDEKLFF. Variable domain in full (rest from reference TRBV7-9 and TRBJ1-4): DTGVSQNPRHKITKRGQNVTFRCDPISEHNRLYWYRQTLGQGPEFLTYFQNEAQLEKSRLLSDRFSAERPKGSFSTLEIQRTEQGDSAMYLCASSPSSDEKLFFGSGTQLSVL.

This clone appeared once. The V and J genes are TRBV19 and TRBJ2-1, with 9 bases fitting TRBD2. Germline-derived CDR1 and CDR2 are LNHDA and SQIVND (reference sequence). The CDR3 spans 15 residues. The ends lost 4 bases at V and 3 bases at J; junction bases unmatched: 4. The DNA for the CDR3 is TGTGCCAGTAGTAACCTAGCGGGGAGCTACAATGAGCAGTTCTTC. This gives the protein CASSNLAGSYNEQFF.

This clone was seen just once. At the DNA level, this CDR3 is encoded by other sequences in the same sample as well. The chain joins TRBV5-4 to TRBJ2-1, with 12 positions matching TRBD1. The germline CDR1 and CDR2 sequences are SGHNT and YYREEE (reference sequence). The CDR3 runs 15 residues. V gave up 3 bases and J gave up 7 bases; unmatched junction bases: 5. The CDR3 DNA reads TGTGCCAGCAGCTCCGGGACAGGGGGCTATAATGAGCAGTTCTTC. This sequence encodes CASSSGTGGYNEQFF.

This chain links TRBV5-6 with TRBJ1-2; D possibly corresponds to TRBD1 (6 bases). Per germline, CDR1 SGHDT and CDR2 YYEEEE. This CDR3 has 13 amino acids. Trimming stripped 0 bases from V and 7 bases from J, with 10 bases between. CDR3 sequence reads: CASSLGRGGGYTF. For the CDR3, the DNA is TGTGCCAGCAGCTTGGGCAGGGGAGGTGGCTACACCTTC.

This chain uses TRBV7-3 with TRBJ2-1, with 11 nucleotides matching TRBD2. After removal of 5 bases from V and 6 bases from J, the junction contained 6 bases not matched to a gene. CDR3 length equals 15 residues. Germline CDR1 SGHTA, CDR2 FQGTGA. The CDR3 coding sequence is TGTGCCAGCAGCCCCCTCGGACTAGCGGGCAATGAGCAGTTCTTC. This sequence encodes CASSPLGLAGNEQFF.

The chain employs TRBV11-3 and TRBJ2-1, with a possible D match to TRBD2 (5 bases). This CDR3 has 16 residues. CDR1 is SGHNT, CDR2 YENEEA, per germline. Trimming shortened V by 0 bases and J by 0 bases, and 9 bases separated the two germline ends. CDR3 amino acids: CASSLDSGNSYNEQFF. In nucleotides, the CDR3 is TGTGCCAGCAGCTTAGATTCCGGGAACTCCTACAATGAGCAGTTCTTC.

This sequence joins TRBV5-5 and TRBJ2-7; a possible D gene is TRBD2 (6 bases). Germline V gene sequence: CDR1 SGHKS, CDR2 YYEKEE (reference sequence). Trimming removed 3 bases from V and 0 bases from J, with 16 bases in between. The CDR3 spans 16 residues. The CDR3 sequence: CASSSGTGAFSYEQYF. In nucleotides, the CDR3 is TGTGCCAGCAGCTCCGGGACGGGAGCTTTCTCCTACGAGCAGTACTTC.

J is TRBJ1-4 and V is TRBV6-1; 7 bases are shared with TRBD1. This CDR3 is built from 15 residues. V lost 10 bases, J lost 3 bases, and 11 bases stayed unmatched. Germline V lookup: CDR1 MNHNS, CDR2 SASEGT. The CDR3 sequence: CATAGQRIPNEKLFF. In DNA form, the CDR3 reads TGTGCCACCGCGGGACAGCGAATACCTAATGAAAAACTGTTTTTT.

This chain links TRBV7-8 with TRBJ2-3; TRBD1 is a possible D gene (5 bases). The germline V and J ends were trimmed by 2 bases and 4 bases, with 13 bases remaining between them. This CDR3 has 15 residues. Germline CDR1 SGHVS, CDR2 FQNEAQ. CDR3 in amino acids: CASSLNGQGPDTQYF. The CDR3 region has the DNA TGTGCCAGCAGCTTAAATGGGCAGGGTCCAGATACGCAGTATTTT.

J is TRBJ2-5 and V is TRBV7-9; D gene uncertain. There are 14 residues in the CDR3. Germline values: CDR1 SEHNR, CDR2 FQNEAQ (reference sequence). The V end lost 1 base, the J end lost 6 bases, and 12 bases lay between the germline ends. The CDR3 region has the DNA TGTGCCAGCAGCTTAGACAGCGCTGGTAAGACCCAGTACTTC. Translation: CASSLDSAGKTQYF.